The clone carrying this T cell receptor beta chain showed up just a few times. Its specificity is unknown. The data were obtained in a study of blood T cells in healthy people across ages. At the level of the study: Every two T cells gave about one barcoded beta molecule via template switching.

Findings and caveats of the study: Unsorted PBMCs prevented conclusive naive versus antigen-experienced comparison.

A sample-barcoded 5' primer and a J-beta primer mix were used in a second PCR of roughly 7 to 11 cycles. TCRdb re-analysed the 5' RACE reads in MiXCR, keeping a single row per CDR3 protein. The table has roughly 640,000 distinct CDR3 sequences, 25% to 30% seen once. Germline assignment: CDR1 SEHNR and CDR2 FQNEAQ (reference sequence). Deletions cut 1 base from V and 13 bases from J, with 14 bases between. This CDR3 spans 12 amino acids. The TCR comes from a woman aged 80 or older in good health. The chain has TRBV7-9 and TRBJ2-7; D might be TRBD1 or TRBD2, each matching 6 bases. The sequenced material came from blood. CDR3 DNA: TGTGCCAGCAGCTTAGAGGCGGGGACAATATACTTC. It yields the protein CASSLEAGTIYF. Full variable domain (missing parts from reference TRBV7-9 and TRBJ2-7): DTGVSQNPRHKITKRGQNVTFRCDPISEHNRLYWYRQTLGQGPEFLTYFQNEAQLEKSRLLSDRFSAERPKGSFSTLEIQRTEQGDSAMYLCASSLEAGTIYFGPGTRLTVT.